Shown below are 9 T cell receptor beta chains from a single sample sequenced in a study of Ad26.COV2.S vaccination and SARS-CoV-2 variants. Clones were read by immunoSEQ multiplex PCR, and TCRdb kept only the in-frame ones, dropping some. The sample carries 350,000 to 500,000 clones, 90% recorded once. Treatment of the sample: around 19 received Ad26.COV2.S at low or high dose, single or two shots; roughly five received placebo; per-sample allocation not given. The study sampled participants on day 63 after the first vaccine or placebo injection. This sample comprised peripheral blood, obtained in a trial of Ad26.COV2.S vaccine versus placebo. Receptors were obtained from a person aged 18-65 years who received the Ad26.COV2.S COVID-19 vaccine or a placebo.

This sequence joins TRBV7-9 and TRBJ2-7; 7 bases map to TRBD2. Trimming at V came to 1 base and at J to 2 bases, leaving 5 bases not matched to a gene. Germline CDR1 is SEHNR and CDR2 is FQNEAQ (reference sequence). The CDR3 sequence is 15 residues long. The CDR3 region has the DNA TGTGCCAGCAGCTTAGATCTGGGGGGGACCTACGAGCAGTACTTC. This gives the protein CASSLDLGGTYEQYF.

This chain connects TRBV30 to TRBJ1-1, with D perhaps TRBD1 (5 bases). The V end was cut by 4 bases, the J end by 1 base, with 10 bases between. Per germline, CDR1 GTSNPN and CDR2 SVGIG (reference sequence). This CDR3 spans 13 amino acids. CDR3 nucleotide sequence: TGTGCCTGGATCTCCGGGGCGAACACTGAAGCTTTCTTT. Its translation is CAWISGANTEAFF.

CDR3 sequence reads: CAWSPQGHEQYF. The CDR3 bases are TGTGCCTGGAGTCCACAGGGCCACGAGCAGTACTTC. The J gene is TRBJ2-7, the V gene TRBV30; TRBD1 might be the D (6 bases). The CDR3 runs to 12 residues. V dropped 2 bases and J dropped 5 bases, with 10 bases sitting between them. CDR1 and CDR2 (germline): GTSNPN, SVGIG (reference sequence).

The chain couples TRBV10-3 to TRBJ2-7; TRBD1 aligns across 10 bases. Germline V lookup: CDR1 ENHRY, CDR2 SYGVKD. V dropped 6 bases and J dropped 6; count of bases not matched to a gene: 8. This CDR3 spans 14 amino acids. CDR3 protein: CAIRTGTGVGEQYF. CDR3 coding DNA: TGTGCCATCAGAACCGGGACAGGGGTGGGCGAGCAGTACTTC.

Points on this clone: The junction departs from the called germline gene at one end, perhaps through a read error. The chain carries TRBV19 and TRBJ2-3; TRBD2 aligns across 11 bases. CDR1 and CDR2 from the germline V gene are LNHDA and SQIVND (reference sequence). The CDR3 runs 21 residues. The CDR3 DNA reads as TGTGCCAGTAGTATCCTGGAACTAGCGGGAGTTTTTCCCCAAAACACAGGTACGCAGTATTTT. As protein: CASSILELAGVFPQNTGTQYF.

The chain has TRBV7-9 and TRBJ2-1, with D maybe TRBD1 (5 bases). V shed 2 bases and J shed 6 bases, with 5 bases lying between them. Germline loops: CDR1 SEHNR, CDR2 FQNEAQ (reference sequence). CDR3 size: 12 residues. The chain's CDR3 is CASSLQGNEQFF. The CDR3 bases are TGTGCCAGCAGCTTACAGGGCAATGAGCAGTTCTTC.

The V call is TRBV5-1, the J call TRBJ2-7; D unclear. Germline-derived CDR1 and CDR2 are SGHRS and YFSETQ. CDR3 length: 14 residues. Trimming took off 2 bases at V and 2 bases at J, with 11 bases between the two ends. In DNA form, the CDR3 reads TGCGCCAGCAGCTTCTCGGCCATGACCTACGAGCAGTACTTC. Encoded protein: CASSFSAMTYEQYF.

This sequence joins TRBV20-1 and TRBJ2-1; tentatively, D is TRBD2 (6 bases). CDR3 length: 13 amino acids. Trimming removed 3 bases from V and 3 bases from J, with 9 bases in between. Germline V gene lookup returns CDR1 DFQATT and CDR2 SNEGSKA (reference sequence). Here the CDR3 reads CSASTGVYNEQFF. The CDR3 DNA follows: TGCAGTGCTAGTACGGGGGTCTACAATGAGCAGTTCTTC.

The chain is built from TRBV6-5 and TRBJ2-1, with 11 bases aligning to TRBD2. Germline CDR1 and CDR2: MNHEY and SVGAGI. J gave up 11 bases and V 5 bases, and 2 bases lay outside the gene matches. The CDR3 is 12 residues long. CDR3 DNA: TGTGCCAGCAGTCAGACTAGCGGGAAGCAGTTCTTC. It specifies CASSQTSGKQFF.